This TCR beta chain was documented in a study of shared clonotypes between healthy human individuals. This CDR3 is 15 amino acids long. Per the germline V gene, CDR1 is SGHAT and CDR2 is FQNNGV. Study conclusions and caveats: Clonotypes shared by all four donors outscored non-shared clonotypes in generation probability.

Points on this clone: Its antigen remains unknown. A junction boundary mismatches the germline segment, possibly from a read error.

Methods used by the authors: From ImmunoSEQ came sequences covering only the junction and carrying no quality scores, so filtering differed. Profiling relied on immunoSEQ multiplex PCR, and the TCRdb table lists in-frame clones only, not all of them. From that table come the V and J calls and clone size; the DNA was used to work out D and trimming. The sample includes some 1.5 million clones, roughly 96% of them seen just once. Sequenced: naive CD4+ T cells sorted from blood. The sample's subset: CD45RA+ positively selected. The receptor was isolated from a man aged 30-40 years in good health. The chain has TRBV11-2 and TRBJ2-2; TRBD2 matches at 12 bases. CDR3 region: CASSRTSGNAGELFF. DNA of the CDR3: TGTGCCAGCAGCAGGACTAGCGGGAACGCCGGGGAGCTGTTTTTT. The full variable domain, rest sourced from reference TRBV11-2 and TRBJ2-2, is EAGVAQSPRYKIIEKRQSVAFWCNPISGHATLYWYQQILGQGPKLLIQFQNNGVVDDSQLPKDRFSAERLKGVDSTLKIQPAKLEDSAVYLCASSRTSGNAGELFFGEGSRLTVL.